Following are 24 T cell receptor beta chains from one sample sequenced in a study of Ad26.COV2.S vaccination and SARS-CoV-2 variants. Assay used: immunoSEQ multiplex PCR; TCRdb lists only in-frame clones, some missing. The profile shows about 680,000 clones, roughly 90% of them singletons. Treatment specified: around 19 received Ad26.COV2.S at low or high dose, single or two shots; several received placebo; per-sample allocation not given. Vaccine and placebo recipients were sampled on day 63 after the first injection. This sample comprised peripheral blood, obtained in a trial of Ad26.COV2.S vaccine versus placebo. The receptor set was obtained from a person aged 18-60 years who received the Ad26.COV2.S COVID-19 vaccine or a placebo.

The genes are TRBV2 and TRBJ1-3; D uncertain. The CDR3 runs to 16 residues. Per the germline V gene, CDR1 is SNHLY and CDR2 is FYNNEI. V lost 2 bases and J lost 0, with 11 bases in between. CDR3 in amino acids: CASSEYPGSSGNTIYF. The CDR3, as DNA: TGTGCCAGCAGTGAATACCCGGGGTCCTCTGGAAACACCATATATTTT.

The rearrangement joins TRBV5-1 to TRBJ1-5; D remains ambiguous. The germline V gene encodes CDR1 SGHRS and CDR2 YFSETQ. The CDR3 has 13 amino acids. Deletions cut 2 bases from V and 7 bases from J, with 10 bases between. CDR3 loop: CASSFSAGQPQHF. The CDR3 bases are TGCGCCAGCAGCTTTTCGGCGGGGCAGCCCCAGCATTTT.

The chain carries TRBV4-2 and TRBJ1-5; D uncertain. The V and J ends lost 1 base and 7 bases respectively, with 8 bases between them. Germline-derived CDR1 and CDR2 are LGHNA and YNFKEQ. The CDR3 runs 13 residues. This CDR3 is CASSQGSGQPQHF. The DNA of the CDR3 is TGTGCCAGCAGCCAAGGATCTGGCCAGCCCCAGCATTTT.

The chain carries TRBV10-1 and TRBJ2-3; TRBD1 matches 7 bases. Germline CDR1 WNHNN, CDR2 SYGVQD (reference sequence). This CDR3 contains 12 residues. Losses at the gene ends were 8 bases for V and 3 bases for J; bases not matched to a gene: 2. CDR3 region: CASGRGTDTQYF. The CDR3 DNA follows: TGCGCCAGCGGCAGGGGGACAGATACGCAGTATTTT.

This sequence joins TRBV5-5 and TRBJ2-7, with 9 positions matching TRBD1. J gave up 3 bases and V 1 base, and 5 bases lay outside the gene matches. The CDR3 is made up of 15 amino acids. Germline CDR1 and CDR2: SGHKS and YYEKEE (reference sequence). The CDR3 sequence: CASSLTGTGLYEQYF. The DNA of the CDR3 is TGTGCCAGCAGCTTGACCGGGACAGGGCTCTACGAGCAGTACTTC.

The chain uses TRBV30 and TRBJ2-3; D ambiguous. Looked up from germline, CDR1 is GTSNPN and CDR2 is SVGIG (reference sequence). V was cut by 4 bases and J by 8 bases, with 16 bases left in between. The CDR3 contains 13 residues. DNA of the CDR3: TGTGCCTGGAACGTGAGAAGAGAAATTACGCAGTATTTT. It encodes CAWNVRREITQYF.

In its sample, this clone was seen once. This sequence joins TRBV7-6 and TRBJ1-6; no definite D call. CDR3 size: 13 residues. CDR1 is SGHVS and CDR2 is FNYEAQ in the germline V gene. Trimming took 3 bases from V and 7 from J, leaving 7 bases between them. The CDR3 protein is CASSLDGNSPLHF. The DNA of the CDR3 is TGTGCCAGCAGCTTGGACGGGAATTCACCCCTCCACTTT.

V gene TRBV5-8 combines with J gene TRBJ1-1; D gene unclear. Per the germline V gene, CDR1 is SGHTS and CDR2 is YDEGEE. V was shortened by 3 bases and J by 1 base, with 10 bases between the two germline ends. The CDR3 is 14 residues long. CDR3 DNA: TGTGCCAGCAGCTCGCTTCCAAGGAACACTGAAGCTTTCTTT. This gives the protein CASSSLPRNTEAFF.

The J gene is TRBJ2-3, the V gene TRBV18, with D possibly TRBD1 on 6 matching bases. There are 14 residues in the CDR3. The V gene's germline CDR1 is KGHSH and CDR2 LQKENI. The V end was cut by 6 bases, the J end by 0 bases, with 10 bases between. The CDR3 coding sequence is TGTGCCAGCTCGCCGACAGGTAGCACAGATACGCAGTATTTT. It is translated as CASSPTGSTDTQYF.

The V gene is TRBV7-2, the J gene TRBJ1-1; a possible D gene is TRBD1 (6 bases). Looked up from germline, CDR1 is SGHTA and CDR2 is FQGNSA. CDR3 length: 15 amino acids. V lost 0 bases and J lost 1, with 9 bases in between. The CDR3 region has the DNA TGTGCCAGCAGCTTAGCGGACAGCCGGAACACTGAAGCTTTCTTT. Its translation: CASSLADSRNTEAFF.

This chain uses TRBV4-3 with TRBJ2-2; TRBD1 might be the D (6 bases). This CDR3 contains 14 residues. The germline V and J ends were trimmed by 1 base and 16 bases, with 19 bases remaining between them. Germline assignment: CDR1 LGHNA and CDR2 YSLEER. The CDR3 DNA follows: TGCGCCAGCAGCCAAGCGAATTCCCAGGGGCGGAGGTTTTTT. Its protein is CASSQANSQGRRFF.

The chain's CDR3 is CASRCGGLEIDDIQYF. The CDR3 region has the DNA TGTGCCAGCCGGTGCGGGGGGCTCGAAATAGATGACATTCAGTACTTC. This rearrangement joins TRBV27 to TRBJ2-4; 8 nucleotides align to TRBD2. The V gene end was trimmed by 8 bases and the J gene end by 8 bases; junction bases not matched to a gene: 17. CDR3 size: 16 residues. Germline CDR1 and CDR2: MNHEY and SMNVEV (reference sequence).

This clone was picked up a small number of times. The J gene is TRBJ2-7, the V gene TRBV6-5; 13 nucleotides agree with TRBD2. CDR3 size: 14 residues. V gave up 6 bases and J gave up 1 base; unmatched junction bases: 0. Per the germline V gene, CDR1 is MNHEY and CDR2 is SVGAGI. CDR3: CASRGLAGSYEQYF. CDR3 DNA sequence: TGTGCCAGCAGGGGACTAGCGGGATCCTACGAGCAGTACTTC.

The chain recombines TRBV12-3 or TRBV12-4 with TRBJ2-3; D not certain. The CDR3 covers 11 residues. V was pared by 6 bases and J by 6 bases, with 7 bases between. CDR3 bases: TGTGCCAGCAGAAAATTTGATACGCAGTATTTT. The encoded protein is CASRKFDTQYF.

J is TRBJ2-7 and V is TRBV5-1; 9 nucleotides align to TRBD1. The germline V gene encodes CDR1 SGHRS and CDR2 YFSETQ. J gave up 4 bases and V 2 bases, and 7 bases lay outside the gene matches. The CDR3 is 15 amino acids. The CDR3 loop reads CASSLSPGQGYEQYF. Here the CDR3 DNA reads TGCGCCAGCAGCTTAAGCCCGGGACAGGGATACGAGCAGTACTTC.

The chain couples TRBV14 to TRBJ2-1, with a possible D match to TRBD2 (5 bases). Germline lookup yields CDR1 SGHDN and CDR2 FVKESK. V lost 3 bases, J lost 8 bases, and 14 bases lay in between. The CDR3 loop spans 14 amino acids. The DNA of the CDR3 is TGTGCCAGCAGCCACCGACGGAGCGGTGATGAGCAGTTCTTC. It specifies CASSHRRSGDEQFF.

The chain couples TRBV20-1 to TRBJ2-3; D gene unclear. The V gene's germline CDR1 is DFQATT and CDR2 SNEGSKA (reference sequence). The V gene lost 6 bases and the J gene lost 6 bases, with 1 base spanning the gap. The CDR3 runs to 8 residues. The CDR3 sequence is CSADTQYF. DNA of the CDR3: TGCAGTGCGGATACGCAGTATTTT.

The chain uses TRBV2 and TRBJ2-7, with a tentative D call TRBD1 (6 bases). CDR3 length: 13 amino acids. Looked up from germline, CDR1 is SNHLY and CDR2 is FYNNEI. Trimming pared 5 bases from V and 5 bases from J, leaving 13 bases between. CDR3: CASSIQGTHEQYF. CDR3 coding DNA: TGTGCCAGCAGTATTCAGGGGACCCACGAGCAGTACTTC. Full variable domain (outside the CDR3, taken from reference TRBV2 and TRBJ2-7): EPEVTQTPSHQVTQMGQEVILRCVPISNHLYFYWYRQILGQKVEFLVSFYNNEISEKSEIFDDQFSVERPDGSNFTLKIRSTKLEDSAMYFCASSIQGTHEQYFGPGTRLTVT.

The chain links TRBV29-1 to TRBJ2-7; tentatively, D is TRBD1 (6 bases). The CDR3 extends over 15 amino acids. The V gene lost 6 bases and the J gene lost 0 bases, with 18 bases spanning the gap. The germline gives CDR1 SQVTM, CDR2 ANQGSEA. CDR3 DNA sequence: TGCAGCGTAGACAGACCGACAGGCGACTCCTACGAGCAGTACTTC. Its translation is CSVDRPTGDSYEQYF.

This clone is a singleton in its sample. The J gene is TRBJ2-1, the V gene TRBV30; unclear D gene. There are 14 residues in the CDR3. The germline CDR1 and CDR2 sequences are GTSNPN and SVGIG (reference sequence). V lost 2 bases, J lost 8 bases, and 16 bases lay in between. CDR3 loop: CAWSPRSTRDEQFF. The CDR3 DNA follows: TGTGCCTGGAGTCCCAGAAGTACTCGAGATGAGCAGTTCTTC.

This CDR3 reads CSVRQDSGTYEQYF. The DNA for the CDR3 is TGCAGCGTTCGACAGGATAGCGGTACCTACGAGCAGTACTTC. V usage is TRBV29-1 and J usage is TRBJ2-7; D may be TRBD1 or TRBD2 (6 bases each). This CDR3 comprises 14 residues. Germline V CDR1 and CDR2: SQVTM, ANQGSEA. Trimming took 5 bases from V and 2 from J, leaving 16 bases between them.

This chain links TRBV3-1 (or the pseudogene TRBV3-2) with TRBJ2-5; tentatively, D is TRBD1 or TRBD2 (5 bases each). CDR1 and CDR2 from the germline V gene are LGHDT and YNNKEL (reference sequence). The CDR3 runs 15 residues. Trimming stripped 0 bases from V and 1 base from J, with 9 bases between. CDR3 DNA: TGTGCCAGCAGCCAAGAGGGACCCCCCCAAGAGACCCAGTACTTC. As protein: CASSQEGPPQETQYF.

The chain links TRBV2 to TRBJ2-7; 7 bases line up with TRBD2. CDR3 size: 15 residues. With 6 bases clipped from V and 3 bases from J, the junction kept 11 bases outside the gene matches. Germline assignment: CDR1 SNHLY and CDR2 FYNNEI. DNA for the CDR3: TGTGCCAGCAGAGGGAATCCGGGAGGCGACTACGAGCAGTACTTC. Amino acids: CASRGNPGGDYEQYF.

This rearrangement joins TRBV24-1 to TRBJ2-2, with D hard to call. Germline V gene sequence: CDR1 KGHDR, CDR2 SFDVKD. V shed 9 bases and J shed 7 bases, with 26 bases lying between them. The CDR3 consists of 17 residues. This chain's CDR3 is CATLFCPRHQAVGELFF. The CDR3, as DNA: TGTGCCACCCTTTTCTGCCCACGGCATCAGGCCGTCGGGGAGCTGTTTTTT.